These 13 T cell receptor beta chains share one sample of origin, sequenced in a study of shared clonotypes between healthy human individuals. Sequencing used immunoSEQ multiplex PCR; TCRdb keeps in-frame clones, though not all of them. The sample lists roughly 2.5 million clones, approximately 90% occurring once. The sample consisted of naive CD4+ T cells sorted from blood. Subset of the sample: CD45RA+ positively selected. These receptors were obtained from a man aged 18 to 35 in good health.

V and J are TRBV29-1 and TRBJ2-1, with TRBD1 matching over 7 bases. J gave up 5 bases and V 6 bases, and 16 bases lay outside the gene matches. The CDR3 length is 16 residues. The V gene's germline CDR1 is SQVTM and CDR2 ANQGSEA. In nucleotides, the CDR3 is TGCAGCGTCCACGCTCCGACCGGGACAGAGGACAATGAGCAGTTCTTC. This translates into CSVHAPTGTEDNEQFF.

This clone was found once. The chain combines TRBV6-1 with TRBJ2-7; 8 bases line up with TRBD1. V gave up 7 bases and J gave up 5 bases; unmatched junction bases: 7. This CDR3 has 13 amino acids. Germline V gives CDR1 MNHNS, CDR2 SASEGT. CDR3 DNA: TGTGCCAGCAAGGAGGCAGGGGGCAACGAGCAGTACTTC. Protein product: CASKEAGGNEQYF.

This chain links TRBV30 with TRBJ1-6; TRBD1 might be the D (6 bases). V lost 3 bases and J 10 bases, leaving 16 bases between the germline ends. CDR3 size: 14 residues. CDR1 GTSNPN and CDR2 SVGIG come from the germline V gene (reference sequence). The CDR3 reads CAWSGSGGPSPLHF. The CDR3 nucleotides are TGTGCCTGGAGCGGGTCCGGGGGCCCCTCACCCCTCCACTTT.

The rearrangement links TRBV10-3 to TRBJ1-3, with D unresolved. Germline values: CDR1 ENHRY, CDR2 SYGVKD. V lost 9 bases and J 0 bases, leaving 12 bases between the germline ends. This CDR3 has 14 amino acids. CDR3 in amino acids: CAMDGDSSGNTIYF. CDR3 nucleotides: TGTGCCATGGACGGGGATTCCTCTGGAAACACCATATATTTT.

The gene calls are TRBV7-9 and TRBJ1-2; D not certain. The germline V and J ends were trimmed by 1 base and 3 bases, with 18 bases remaining between them. The CDR3 sequence is 17 residues long. From germline, CDR1 is SEHNR and CDR2 FQNEAQ (reference sequence). For the CDR3, the DNA is TGTGCCAGCAGCTTAGGAGGCAGGTTTCCGGCGGACTATGGCTACACCTTC. Its protein product is CASSLGGRFPADYGYTF. The full variable domain, with the rest looked up from reference TRBV7-9 and TRBJ1-2, is DTGVSQNPRHKITKRGQNVTFRCDPISEHNRLYWYRQTLGQGPEFLTYFQNEAQLEKSRLLSDRFSAERPKGSFSTLEIQRTEQGDSAMYLCASSLGGRFPADYGYTFGSGTRLTVV.

The CDR3 loop is CATAGDGSGNTIYF. The DNA of the CDR3 is TGTGCCACCGCTGGGGACGGCTCTGGAAACACCATATATTTT. V is TRBV21-1 and J is TRBJ1-3. TRBV21-1 is designated a pseudogene. CDR3 length: 14 amino acids.

The chain combines TRBV10-3 with TRBJ2-7; D might be TRBD2 (5 bases). This CDR3 is built from 12 residues. The germline V and J ends were trimmed by 6 bases and 2 bases, with 8 bases remaining between them. Germline-derived CDR1 and CDR2 are ENHRY and SYGVKD. The CDR3 DNA is TGTGCCATCAGATCCGGGACCTACGAGCAGTACTTC. Amino acids: CAIRSGTYEQYF.

Here the CDR3 reads CASSAAGGPYNEQFF. Here the CDR3 DNA reads TGTGCCAGCAGCGCCGCGGGGGGGCCGTACAATGAGCAGTTCTTC. The J gene is TRBJ2-1, the V gene TRBV5-4; 9 bases line up with TRBD2. V gave up 4 bases and J gave up 4 bases; unmatched junction bases: 6. The CDR3 has 15 residues. Looked up from germline, CDR1 is SGHNT and CDR2 is YYREEE (reference sequence).

V usage is TRBV9 and J usage is TRBJ1-1, with D perhaps matching TRBD1 (5 bases). In germline, CDR1 is SGDLS, CDR2 YYNGEE. Between the trimmed V and J ends, which lost 4 bases and 6 bases, there was a span of 16 bases. The CDR3 extends over 14 amino acids. CDR3 residues: CASSRGGANAEAFF. In nucleotides, the CDR3 is TGTGCCAGCAGCCGTGGAGGGGCGAATGCTGAAGCTTTCTTT.

This chain links TRBV30 with TRBJ1-5; D is perhaps TRBD1 (6 bases). Trimming removed 0 bases at V and 11 bases at J, with 8 bases between. Looked up from germline, CDR1 is GTSNPN and CDR2 is SVGIG (reference sequence). The CDR3 spans 11 residues. CDR3 amino acids: CAWSVGQSQHF. The CDR3 nucleotides read TGTGCCTGGAGTGTAGGACAGTCCCAGCATTTT. Based on the CDR3 plus reference TRBV30 and TRBJ1-5, the full variable domain is SQTIHQWPATLVQPVGSPLSLECTVEGTSNPNLYWYRQAAGRGLQLLFYSVGIGQISSEVPQNLSASRPQDRQFILSSKKLLLSDSGFYLCAWSVGQSQHFGDGTRLSIL.

The chain's CDR3 is CASSPRQPETQYF. The CDR3 region has the DNA TGTGCCAGCTCACCACGTCAGCCAGAGACCCAGTACTTC. The rearrangement joins TRBV18 to TRBJ2-5, with D hard to call. Germline V gives CDR1 KGHSH, CDR2 LQKENI. CDR3 length: 13 amino acids. V lost 1 base and J lost 4, with 7 bases in between.

Only one count was recorded for this clone. At the DNA level, this CDR3 is encoded by other sequences in the same sample as well. The chain joins TRBV19 to TRBJ2-7; 10 bases are shared with TRBD1. The CDR3 is 15 residues long. Trimming cost V 4 bases and J 3 bases; bases outside gene matches: 6. Per germline, CDR1 LNHDA and CDR2 SQIVND (reference sequence). CDR3 amino acids: CASSRPGQGIYEQYF. Written as DNA, the CDR3 is TGTGCCAGTAGTAGGCCGGGACAGGGGATCTACGAGCAGTACTTC.

The chain recombines TRBV10-3 with TRBJ2-1; D remains ambiguous. Germline CDR1 reads ENHRY; CDR2 reads SYGVKD. This CDR3 region has 14 residues. V lost 3 bases and J lost 5, with 11 bases in between. CDR3 region: CAISDSLTNNEQFF. CDR3 DNA sequence: TGTGCCATCAGTGACTCCTTAACCAACAATGAGCAGTTCTTC.